A single sample is the source of the 19 T cell receptor beta chains below, sequenced in a study of T cells after yellow fever vaccination. TCRdb independently ran MiXCR on the 5' RACE reads; one entry per CDR3 protein. The table has approximately 330,000 distinct CDR3 sequences, about 12% seen once. The material was CD4+ T cells sorted from PBMCs, obtained 15 days after the yellow fever booster vaccination. The receptors were gathered from a young man who received the YFV17D yellow fever vaccine.

The chain is built from TRBV27 and TRBJ1-6, with a weak D call TRBD1 (6 bases). From germline, CDR1 is MNHEY and CDR2 SMNVEV (reference sequence). This CDR3 comprises 15 residues. V was pared by 5 bases and J by 7 bases, with 15 bases between. The CDR3 reads CASSQQGRGNSPLHF. The CDR3 coding sequence is TGTGCCAGCAGTCAACAGGGAAGAGGGAATTCACCCCTCCACTTT.

This chain connects TRBV7-2 to TRBJ2-1; 9 nucleotides align to TRBD2. This CDR3 contains 16 residues. The junction had 5 bases not matched to a gene; V was cut back by 1 base and J by 4 bases. Germline-derived CDR1 and CDR2 are SGHTA and FQGNSA. In DNA form, the CDR3 reads TGTGCCAGCAGCTTAGTTGGAGCGGGGGGTTACAATGAGCAGTTCTTC. Translated: CASSLVGAGGYNEQFF.

This clonotype showed up many times. The V call is TRBV7-9, the J call TRBJ1-6, with 8 bases lining up with TRBD1. J gave up 6 bases and V 7 bases, and 8 bases lay outside the gene matches. The CDR3 sequence is 15 residues long. Germline V gene lookup returns CDR1 SEHNR and CDR2 FQNEAQ (reference sequence). Here the CDR3 reads CASTDRGEGNSPLHF. The CDR3 DNA is TGTGCCAGCACCGACAGGGGCGAGGGTAATTCACCCCTCCACTTT.

In this sample, this clonotype turned up many times. The CDR3 loop reads CSATRLAGGSYNEQFF. For the CDR3, the DNA is TGCAGTGCTACTCGACTAGCGGGGGGGTCTTACAATGAGCAGTTCTTC. The chain employs TRBV20-1 and TRBJ2-1, with 14 nucleotides matching TRBD2. This CDR3 is 16 amino acids long. After removal of 4 bases from V and 4 bases from J, the junction contained 6 bases not matched to a gene. Germline-derived CDR1 and CDR2 are DFQATT and SNEGSKA (reference sequence).

This clonotype was counted between two and nine times. The chain couples TRBV7-2 to TRBJ2-3; tentative D call: TRBD2 (6 bases). Germline loops: CDR1 SGHTA, CDR2 FQGNSA. The CDR3 is 12 residues long. Trimming cost V 11 bases and J 3 bases, with 12 bases left between them. Here the CDR3 reads CAGGVGTDTQYF. In DNA form, the CDR3 reads TGTGCCGGAGGGGTGGGTACAGATACGCAGTATTTT.

This clonotype was found a few times. The chain combines TRBV6-1 with TRBJ2-1; the match to TRBD2 covers 10 bases. CDR1 and CDR2 (germline): MNHNS, SASEGT. The CDR3 is 15 residues long. With V trimmed by 8 bases and J by 5 bases, 9 bases remained unmatched. CDR3 protein: CASEGASGGNNEQFF. CDR3 DNA: TGTGCCAGCGAAGGGGCTAGCGGGGGAAACAATGAGCAGTTCTTC.

This chain connects TRBV24-1 to TRBJ2-3, with TRBD2 matching 8 bases. J gave up 2 bases and V 6 bases, and 12 bases lay outside the gene matches. CDR3 length equals 17 residues. The germline V gene encodes CDR1 KGHDR and CDR2 SFDVKD. The CDR3 sequence is CATSPGGIAGYTDTQYF. The DNA of the CDR3 is TGTGCCACCAGTCCCGGGGGGATAGCGGGGTACACAGATACGCAGTATTTT.

V gene TRBV5-1 combines with J gene TRBJ1-6, with 7 bases identical to TRBD1. V was pared by 2 bases and J by 3 bases, with 5 bases of the junction left unmatched. From germline, CDR1 is SGHRS and CDR2 YFSETQ. This CDR3 is 16 amino acids long. The DNA for the CDR3 is TGCGCCAGCAGCTTAGAAGGGGGCGGCTATAATTCACCCCTCCACTTT. Its protein product is CASSLEGGGYNSPLHF. Looking up the rest from reference TRBV5-1 and TRBJ1-6 gives the full variable domain: KAGVTQTPRYLIKTRGQQVTLSCSPISGHRSVSWYQQTPGQGLQFLFEYFSETQRNKGNFPGRFSGRQFSNSRSEMNVSTLELGDSALYLCASSLEGGGYNSPLHFGNGTRLTVT.

This clonotype was detected many times. The chain joins TRBV24-1 to TRBJ2-1; no clear D. Trimming left V 5 bases short and J 0 bases short, with 13 bases between. Germline V CDR1 and CDR2: KGHDR, SFDVKD. There are 16 residues in the CDR3. Here the CDR3 DNA reads TGTGCCACCAGTGGAGCGAGCACGAGCTCCTACAATGAGCAGTTCTTC. Protein sequence: CATSGASTSSYNEQFF.

This clonotype was counted between two and nine times. The J gene is TRBJ1-1, the V gene TRBV5-1; 7 bases agree with TRBD1. This CDR3 comprises 15 residues. The germline V gene encodes CDR1 SGHRS and CDR2 YFSETQ. J gave up 2 bases and V 2 bases, and 6 bases lay outside the gene matches. The CDR3 DNA follows: TGCGCCAGCAGCTTCAAGGGACAGACAAACACTGAAGCTTTCTTT. Translation gives CASSFKGQTNTEAFF.

A few counts support this clonotype. The CDR3 reads CAISEVQGEQYF. DNA of the CDR3: TGTGCCATCAGTGAGGTACAGGGAGAGCAGTACTTC. The chain links TRBV10-3 to TRBJ2-7; a possible D gene is TRBD1 (6 bases). The CDR3 is 12 amino acids. Trimming removed 2 bases from V and 7 bases from J, with 9 bases in between. Per the germline V gene, CDR1 is ENHRY and CDR2 is SYGVKD.

This clonotype was observed a few times. The CDR3: CASSSGGLLNTEAFF. In DNA, the CDR3 is TGCGCCAGCAGTTCAGGAGGACTCCTAAACACTGAAGCTTTCTTT. The chain couples TRBV5-1 to TRBJ1-1; no clear D gene. The CDR3 consists of 15 residues. Germline assignment: CDR1 SGHRS and CDR2 YFSETQ. V lost 5 bases and J lost 2, with 16 bases in between. The whole variable domain, filled in from reference TRBV5-1 and TRBJ1-1, reads KAGVTQTPRYLIKTRGQQVTLSCSPISGHRSVSWYQQTPGQGLQFLFEYFSETQRNKGNFPGRFSGRQFSNSRSEMNVSTLELGDSALYLCASSSGGLLNTEAFFGQGTRLTVV.

This clonotype has only a few counts. The V gene is TRBV6-2 or TRBV6-3, the J gene TRBJ2-7; 7 positions agree with TRBD1. The junction had 16 bases not matched to a gene; V was cut back by 6 bases and J by 5 bases. The CDR3 covers 16 residues. Germline V CDR1 and CDR2: MNHEY, SVGEGT. The CDR3 loop is CASSRGDRAASNEQYV. The CDR3 region has the DNA TGTGCCAGCAGCCGGGGCGACAGGGCGGCATCCAACGAGCAGTACGTC.

This clonotype was seen only a few times. The chain employs TRBV4-1 and TRBJ2-7; TRBD1 might be the D (6 bases). With 4 bases removed from V and 3 bases from J, the gap between germline ends came to 10 bases. CDR3 size: 13 residues. CDR1 is MGHRA and CDR2 is YSYEKL in the germline V gene. In DNA, the CDR3 is TGCGCCAGCAGCCTGCTACAGGGCTACGAGCAGTACGTC. This sequence encodes CASSLLQGYEQYV.

This clonotype was observed at least ten times. The V call is TRBV2, the J call TRBJ1-5; D remains unclear. CDR3 length equals 15 residues. V was pared by 4 bases and J by 0 bases, with 10 bases between. Germline V CDR1 and CDR2: SNHLY, FYNNEI. CDR3 loop: CASSGMAASNQPQHF. The CDR3 region has the DNA TGTGCCAGCAGTGGAATGGCAGCTAGCAATCAGCCCCAGCATTTT.

The rearrangement links TRBV7-9 to TRBJ2-7; 7 bases agree with TRBD1. The CDR3 is 15 amino acids. V dropped 5 bases and J dropped 5; count of bases not matched to a gene: 12. Germline V gene lookup returns CDR1 SEHNR and CDR2 FQNEAQ (reference sequence). CDR3 bases: TGTGCCAGCAGCCCGACAGGGATCCTTAGTGACGAGCAGTACTTC. This sequence encodes CASSPTGILSDEQYF.

The rearrangement links TRBV11-2 to TRBJ1-1; TRBD1 might be the D (5 bases). The CDR3 totals 13 residues. CDR1 and CDR2 (germline): SGHAT, FQNNGV. V dropped 2 bases and J dropped 4 bases, with 8 bases sitting between them. The CDR3 DNA follows: TGTGCCAGCAGCTTACTTAGGGGCACTGAAGCTTTCTTT. This encodes CASSLLRGTEAFF.

There are a few counts of this clonotype. This chain connects TRBV29-1 to TRBJ2-7, with D perhaps given as TRBD1 or TRBD2 (7 bases each). This CDR3 is built from 14 residues. V was trimmed by 4 bases and J by 2 bases, leaving 15 bases between them. CDR1 SQVTM and CDR2 ANQGSEA come from the germline V gene. The CDR3 reads CSVVRQGGAYEQYF. CDR3 bases: TGCAGCGTTGTACGGCAGGGGGGGGCCTACGAGCAGTACTTC.

This clonotype was counted many times. V and J are TRBV6-4 and TRBJ2-2; D gene unclear. CDR3 size: 13 residues. Trimming cost V 0 bases and J 3 bases, with 2 bases left between them. Germline V CDR1 and CDR2: MRHNA, SNTAGT. The CDR3 bases are TGTGCCAGCAGTGACTCGGACACCGGGGAGCTGTTTTTT. Amino acids: CASSDSDTGELFF.